This T cell receptor (beta chain) was captured by sequencing in a study of T cells after yellow fever vaccination. About the research overall: Low-cell-number fractions were prepared with SMART-Seq v4 Ultra Low Input. General study results and limits: The secondary response showed a weaker magnitude and a faster peak, day 5 versus 15.

TCRdb re-called the 5' RACE reads with MiXCR, one entry per CDR3 protein. The sample has about 85,000 distinct CDR3 sequences, roughly 14% seen once. There are 14 residues in the CDR3. Per the germline V gene, CDR1 is LNHNV and CDR2 is YYDKDF (reference sequence). V was shortened by 3 bases and J by 1 base, with 9 bases between the two germline ends. This clonotype has just a few counts. This clonotype was sampled from a man between 18 and 29 years old who received the YFV17D yellow fever vaccine. The chain is built from TRBV15 and TRBJ1-1; no clear D gene. Material: CD8+ T cells not binding an NS4B(214-222) dextramer, sorted from PBMCs, obtained roughly 20 days after the first yellow fever vaccination. The CDR3 sequence is CATSSRRENTEAFF. CDR3 DNA sequence: TGTGCCACCAGCAGTCGACGGGAGAACACTGAAGCTTTCTTT.